There are a few counts of the clone carrying this T cell receptor beta chain. Antigen specificity is unknown. In TCRdb, the 5' RACE reads were re-called with MiXCR into one record per CDR3 protein. The top ten hold more than 3.5% of the sample, which has 200,000 to 250,000 distinct CDR3 sequences, roughly 13% seen once. This entry belongs to a study of identical twins. The CDR3 is 15 amino acids. Trimming pared 6 bases from V and 5 bases from J, leaving 19 bases between. The germline V gene has CDR1 ENHRY and CDR2 SYGVKD. Study observations and caveats: Researchers reported weaker excess twin sharing in beta out-of-frame sequences. Recombination models fit unrelated individuals' TCR alpha sharing but underestimated twins'.

The same sample was also studied in work on yellow fever vaccine responses in identical twins. From that study: Reportedly, the T cell response mounted by twins to vaccine seemed partly convergent, partly personalized.

Sample: memory (CD45RO+) T cells sorted from blood. This TCR was recovered from a woman aged 18-35 years in good health. This chain connects TRBV10-3 to TRBJ2-5, with TRBD1 as a possible D gene (6 bases). The CDR3 bases are TGTGCCATCAGCGAACAACAGGGTCAGAGGGAGACCCAGTACTTC. Amino acids: CAISEQQGQRETQYF.